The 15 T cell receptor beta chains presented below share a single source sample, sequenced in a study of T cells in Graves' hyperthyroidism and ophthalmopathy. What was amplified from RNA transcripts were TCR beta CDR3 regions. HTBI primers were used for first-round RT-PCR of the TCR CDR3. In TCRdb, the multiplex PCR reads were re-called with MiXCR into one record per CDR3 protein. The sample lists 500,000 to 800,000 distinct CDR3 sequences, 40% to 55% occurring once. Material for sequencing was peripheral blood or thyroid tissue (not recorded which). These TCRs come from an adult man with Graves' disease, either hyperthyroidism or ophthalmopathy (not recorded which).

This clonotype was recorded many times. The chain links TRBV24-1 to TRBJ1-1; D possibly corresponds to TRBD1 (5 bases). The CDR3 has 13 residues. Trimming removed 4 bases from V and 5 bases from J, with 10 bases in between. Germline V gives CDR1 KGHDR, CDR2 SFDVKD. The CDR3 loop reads CATSEAGRTEAFF. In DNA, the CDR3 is TGTGCCACCAGTGAGGCAGGGAGGACTGAAGCTTTCTTT.

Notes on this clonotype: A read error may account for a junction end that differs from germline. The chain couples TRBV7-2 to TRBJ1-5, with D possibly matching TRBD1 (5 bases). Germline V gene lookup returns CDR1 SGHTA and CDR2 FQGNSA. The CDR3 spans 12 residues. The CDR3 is CASSLAGQPMNF. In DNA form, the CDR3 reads TGTGCCAGCAGCTTAGCGGGGCAGCCTATGAATTTT.

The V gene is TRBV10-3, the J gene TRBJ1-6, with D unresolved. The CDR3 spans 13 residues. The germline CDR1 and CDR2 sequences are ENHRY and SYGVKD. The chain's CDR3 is CASLLRPNSPLHF. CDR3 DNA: TGTGCTAGTTTGCTGCGCCCTAATTCACCCCTCCACTTT.

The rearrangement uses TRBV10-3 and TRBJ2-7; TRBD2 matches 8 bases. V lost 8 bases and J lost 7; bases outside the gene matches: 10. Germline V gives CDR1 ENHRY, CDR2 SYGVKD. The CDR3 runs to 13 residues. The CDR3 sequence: CAIGFGVAGEQYF. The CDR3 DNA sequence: TGTGCCATCGGGTTCGGGGTAGCGGGAGAGCAGTACTTC.

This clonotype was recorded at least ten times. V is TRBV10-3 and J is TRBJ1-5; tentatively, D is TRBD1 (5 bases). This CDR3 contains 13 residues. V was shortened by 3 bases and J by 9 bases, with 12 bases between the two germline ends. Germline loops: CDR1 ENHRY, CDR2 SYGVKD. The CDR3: CAISDGPGSPQHF. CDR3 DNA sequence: TGTGCCATCAGTGATGGTCCAGGGTCGCCCCAGCATTTT.

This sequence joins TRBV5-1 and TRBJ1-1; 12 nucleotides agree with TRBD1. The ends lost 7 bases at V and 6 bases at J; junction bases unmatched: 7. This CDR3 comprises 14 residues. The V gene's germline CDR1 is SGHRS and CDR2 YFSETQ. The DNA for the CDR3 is TGCGCCAGCGGCCGGGACAGGGGGCTTTCTGAAGCTTTCTTT. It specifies CASGRDRGLSEAFF.

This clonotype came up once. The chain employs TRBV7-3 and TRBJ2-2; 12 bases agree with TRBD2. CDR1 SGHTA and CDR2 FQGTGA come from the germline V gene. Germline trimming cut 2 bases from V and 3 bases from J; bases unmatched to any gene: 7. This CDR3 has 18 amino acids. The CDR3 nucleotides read TGTGCCAGCAGCTTAGAGAGAAGACTAGCGGGAGACACCGGGGAGCTGTTTTTT. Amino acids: CASSLERRLAGDTGELFF.

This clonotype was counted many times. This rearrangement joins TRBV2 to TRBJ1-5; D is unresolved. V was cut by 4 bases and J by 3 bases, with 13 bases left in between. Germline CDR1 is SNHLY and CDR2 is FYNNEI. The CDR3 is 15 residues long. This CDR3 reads CASSVRRAVNQPQHF. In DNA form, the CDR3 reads TGTGCCAGCAGTGTCAGAAGGGCAGTCAATCAGCCCCAGCATTTT.

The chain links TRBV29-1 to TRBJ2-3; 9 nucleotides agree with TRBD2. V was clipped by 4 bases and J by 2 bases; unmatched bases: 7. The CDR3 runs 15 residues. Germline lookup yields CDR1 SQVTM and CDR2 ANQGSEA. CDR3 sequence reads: CSVVPSGTATDTQYF. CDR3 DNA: TGCAGCGTTGTTCCTAGCGGGACGGCCACAGATACGCAGTATTTT.

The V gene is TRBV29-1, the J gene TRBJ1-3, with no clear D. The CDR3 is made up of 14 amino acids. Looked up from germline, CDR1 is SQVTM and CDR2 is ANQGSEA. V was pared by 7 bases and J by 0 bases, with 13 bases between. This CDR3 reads CSGFTGYSGNTIYF. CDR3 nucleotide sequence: TGCAGCGGATTTACGGGATACTCTGGAAACACCATATATTTT.

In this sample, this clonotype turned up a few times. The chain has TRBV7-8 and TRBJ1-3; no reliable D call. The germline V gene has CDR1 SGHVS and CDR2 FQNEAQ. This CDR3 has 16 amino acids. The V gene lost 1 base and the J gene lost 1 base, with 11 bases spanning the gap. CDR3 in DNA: TGTGCCAGCAGCTTAGAACCCCCCGGGTCTGGAAACACCATATATTTT. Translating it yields CASSLEPPGSGNTIYF. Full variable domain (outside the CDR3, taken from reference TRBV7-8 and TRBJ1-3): GAGVSQSPRYKVAKRGQDVALRCDPISGHVSLFWYQQALGQGPEFLTYFQNEAQLDKSGLPSDRFFAERPEGSVSTLKIQRTQQEDSAVYLCASSLEPPGSGNTIYFGEGSWLTVV.

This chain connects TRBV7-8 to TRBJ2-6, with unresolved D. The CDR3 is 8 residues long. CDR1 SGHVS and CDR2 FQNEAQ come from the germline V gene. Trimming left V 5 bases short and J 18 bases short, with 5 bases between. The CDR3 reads CASSGRTF. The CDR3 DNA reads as TGTGCCAGCAGCGGACGGACTTTC.

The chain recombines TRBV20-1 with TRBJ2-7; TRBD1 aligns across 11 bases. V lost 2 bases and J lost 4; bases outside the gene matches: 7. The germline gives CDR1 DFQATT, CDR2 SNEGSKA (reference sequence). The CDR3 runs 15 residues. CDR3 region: CSARYGQGAGYEQYF. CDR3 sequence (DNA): TGCAGTGCTAGATATGGACAGGGGGCTGGGTACGAGCAGTACTTC.

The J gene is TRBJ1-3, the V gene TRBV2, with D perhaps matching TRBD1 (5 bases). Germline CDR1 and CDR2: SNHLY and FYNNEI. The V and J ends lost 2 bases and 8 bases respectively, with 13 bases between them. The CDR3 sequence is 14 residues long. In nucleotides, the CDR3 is TGTGCCAGCAGTGAAAGGATAGGGGACCACACCATATATTTT. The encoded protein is CASSERIGDHTIYF.

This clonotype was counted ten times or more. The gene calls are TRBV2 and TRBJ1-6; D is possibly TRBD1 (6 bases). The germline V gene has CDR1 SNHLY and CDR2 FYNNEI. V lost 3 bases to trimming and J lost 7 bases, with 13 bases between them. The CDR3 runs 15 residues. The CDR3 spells CASSDLGGGNSPLHF. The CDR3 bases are TGTGCCAGCAGTGATTTGGGAGGGGGAAATTCACCCCTCCACTTT.